Listed below are T cell receptor beta chains from one sample, sequenced in a study of cytomegalovirus exposure and HLA in healthy donors. Repertoires were generated with immunoSEQ multiplex PCR, while TCRdb's copy carries only in-frame clones and drops some. Of fewer than 35,000 clones listed, roughly 89% are singletons. The sequenced sample was PBMCs. These TCRs come from a boy aged 10-17 years in good health and CMV-seronegative. Each CDR3 is given without its conserved first and last residue.

ASRWTGVTEAF TRBJ1-1 TRBV6-1
ASSGGGGGTEAF TRBJ1-1 TRBV5-1
ASRGRGGSTDTQY TRBJ2-3 TRBV25-1
SVRQGIWTEAF TRBJ1-1 TRBV29-1
ASSQVGREPGRYEQY TRBJ2-7 TRBV4-2
ASSLDRPSSYNSPLH TRBJ1-6 TRBV27
ASSFSQGNQETQY TRBJ2-5 TRBV7-9
ASSPRAGGTTSTDTQY TRBJ2-3 TRBV18
ASSLIDRQETQY TRBJ2-5 TRBV27
ASSRKLAGIYNEQF TRBJ2-1 TRBV7-8
SVGAMPSTDTQY TRBJ2-3 TRBV29-1
ASSESPSSGANTGELF TRBJ2-2 TRBV10-2
ASSQDPGLSPNSNQPQH TRBJ1-5 TRBV4-1
ASSLAIGMNTEAF TRBJ1-1 TRBV7-2
ASSASGDTQY TRBJ2-3 TRBV11-2
ASSSTGDSPLH TRBJ1-6 TRBV7-6
AISDPKSSYNEQF TRBJ2-1 TRBV10-3
ASSVAGRSGNTIY TRBJ1-3 TRBV2
ASSVSSARGYEQY TRBJ2-7 TRBV27
ASSESQGGGYT TRBJ1-2 TRBV2
ASSDLSGQKNYEQY TRBJ2-7 TRBV7-9
ASSLSGTSGGAAGELF TRBJ2-2 TRBV7-3
ASSYGTTSQEQF TRBJ2-1 TRBV5-1
ASSFIPGQGKAGELF TRBJ2-2 TRBV5-6
AWSRAGTGEGHGYT TRBJ1-2 TRBV30
ASSFGTVNQPQH TRBJ1-5 TRBV5-6
ASSSREGTAYGYT TRBJ1-2 TRBV9
SVGPGGSGNTIY TRBJ1-3 TRBV29-1
ASSETLGGGYDTQY TRBJ2-3 TRBV6-4
ASSRREDTQY TRBJ2-3 TRBV7-9
ASSLMGLAGGNSYNEQF TRBJ2-1 TRBV5-4
ASKGAQGNSPLH TRBJ1-6 TRBV19
ASSLAGYGANVLT TRBJ2-6 TRBV5-6
SAARVSGNTIY TRBJ1-3 TRBV29-1
ASGRDSTYEQY TRBJ2-7 TRBV21-1
ASSPRDFSTDTQY TRBJ2-3 TRBV28
ASSPTSGGYEQY - TRBV7-9
ASSYLDRGPYEQY TRBJ2-7 TRBV6-5
ASSEPATGNEETQY TRBJ2-5 TRBV2
SSSLGGPEQF TRBJ2-1 TRBV7-9
ASSYSGLGDEQF TRBJ2-1 TRBV7-3